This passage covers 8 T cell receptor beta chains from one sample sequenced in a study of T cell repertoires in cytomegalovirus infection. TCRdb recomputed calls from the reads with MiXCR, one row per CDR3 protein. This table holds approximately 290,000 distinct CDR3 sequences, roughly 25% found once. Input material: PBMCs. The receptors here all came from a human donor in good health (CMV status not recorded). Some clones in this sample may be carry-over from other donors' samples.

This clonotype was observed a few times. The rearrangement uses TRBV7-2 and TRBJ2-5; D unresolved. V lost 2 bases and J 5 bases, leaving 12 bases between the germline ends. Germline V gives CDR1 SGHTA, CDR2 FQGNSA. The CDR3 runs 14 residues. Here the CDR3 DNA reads TGTGCCAGCAGCTTAAACTCCGGATGGGAGACCCAGTACTTC. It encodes CASSLNSGWETQYF. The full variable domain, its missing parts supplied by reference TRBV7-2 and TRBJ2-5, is GAGVSQSPSNKVTEKGKDVELRCDPISGHTALYWYRQSLGQGLEFLIYFQGNSAPDKSGLPSDRFSAERTGGSVSTLTIQRTQQEDSAVYLCASSLNSGWETQYFGPGTRLLVL.

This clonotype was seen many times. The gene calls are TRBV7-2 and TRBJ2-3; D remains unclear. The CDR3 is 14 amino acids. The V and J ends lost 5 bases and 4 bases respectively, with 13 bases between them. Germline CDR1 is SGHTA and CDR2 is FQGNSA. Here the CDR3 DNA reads TGTGCCAGCAGCCCCCCGAGAACCCCAGATACGCAGTATTTT. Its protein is CASSPPRTPDTQYF. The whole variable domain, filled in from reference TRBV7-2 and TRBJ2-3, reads GAGVSQSPSNKVTEKGKDVELRCDPISGHTALYWYRQSLGQGLEFLIYFQGNSAPDKSGLPSDRFSAERTGGSVSTLTIQRTQQEDSAVYLCASSPPRTPDTQYFGPGTRLTVL.

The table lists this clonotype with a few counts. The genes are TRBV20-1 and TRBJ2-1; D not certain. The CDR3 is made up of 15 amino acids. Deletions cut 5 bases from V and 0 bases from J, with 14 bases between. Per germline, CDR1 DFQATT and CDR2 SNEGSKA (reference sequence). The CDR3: CSAFDGRSSYNEQFF. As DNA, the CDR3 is TGCAGTGCTTTTGACGGAAGGAGCTCCTACAATGAGCAGTTCTTC.

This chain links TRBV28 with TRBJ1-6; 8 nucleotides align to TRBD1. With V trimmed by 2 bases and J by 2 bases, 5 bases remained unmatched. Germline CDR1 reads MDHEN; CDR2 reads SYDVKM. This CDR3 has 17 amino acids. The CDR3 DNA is TGTGCCAGCAGTTTAATTCAGGGGGCTACCTATAATTCACCCCTCCACTTT. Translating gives CASSLIQGATYNSPLHF.

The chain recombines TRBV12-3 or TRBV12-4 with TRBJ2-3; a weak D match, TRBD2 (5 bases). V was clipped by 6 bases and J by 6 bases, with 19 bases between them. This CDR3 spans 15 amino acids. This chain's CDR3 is CASRGAEARGDTQYF. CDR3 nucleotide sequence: TGTGCCAGCAGGGGCGCGGAGGCCCGCGGGGATACGCAGTATTTT.

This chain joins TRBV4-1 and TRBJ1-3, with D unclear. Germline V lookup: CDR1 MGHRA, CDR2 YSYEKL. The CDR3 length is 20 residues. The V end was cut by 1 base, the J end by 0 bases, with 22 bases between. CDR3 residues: CASSQVGPGLFDLSGNTIYF. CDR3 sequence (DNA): TGCGCCAGCAGCCAAGTAGGGCCAGGACTGTTTGACCTCTCTGGAAACACCATATATTTT.

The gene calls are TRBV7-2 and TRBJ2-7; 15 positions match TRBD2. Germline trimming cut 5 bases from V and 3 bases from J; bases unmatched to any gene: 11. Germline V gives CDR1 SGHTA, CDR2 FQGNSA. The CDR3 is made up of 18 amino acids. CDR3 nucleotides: TGTGCCAGCAGCCCGAGTGGGACTAGCGGGAGGAAGAGCTACGAGCAGTACTTC. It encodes CASSPSGTSGRKSYEQYF.

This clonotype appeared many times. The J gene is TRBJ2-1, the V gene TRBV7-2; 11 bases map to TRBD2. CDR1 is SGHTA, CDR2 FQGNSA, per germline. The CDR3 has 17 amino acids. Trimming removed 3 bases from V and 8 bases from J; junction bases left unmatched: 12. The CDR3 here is CASSFLKLAGDPDEQFF. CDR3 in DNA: TGTGCCAGCAGCTTTTTGAAACTAGCGGGAGACCCCGATGAGCAGTTCTTC.